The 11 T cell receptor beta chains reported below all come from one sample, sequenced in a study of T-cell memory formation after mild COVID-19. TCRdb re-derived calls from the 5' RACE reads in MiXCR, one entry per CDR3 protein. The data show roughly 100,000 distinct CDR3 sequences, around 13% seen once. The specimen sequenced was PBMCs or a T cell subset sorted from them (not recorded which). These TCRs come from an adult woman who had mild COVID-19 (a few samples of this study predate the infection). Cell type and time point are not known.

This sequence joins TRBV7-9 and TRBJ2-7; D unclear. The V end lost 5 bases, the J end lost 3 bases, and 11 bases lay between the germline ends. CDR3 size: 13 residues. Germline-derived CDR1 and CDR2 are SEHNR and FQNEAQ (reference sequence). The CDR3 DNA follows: TGTGCCAGCAGCCCTACAGACTTCTACGAGCAGTACTTC. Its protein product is CASSPTDFYEQYF.

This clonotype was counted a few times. The CDR3 reads CASSLGEPYEQYF. In nucleotides, the CDR3 is TGTGCCAGCAGCTTGGGGGAACCCTACGAGCAGTACTTC. This rearrangement joins TRBV5-4 to TRBJ2-7, with D unclear. V gave up 0 bases and J gave up 2 bases, with 6 bases separating them. In germline, CDR1 is SGHNT, CDR2 YYREEE (reference sequence). The CDR3 extends over 13 amino acids.

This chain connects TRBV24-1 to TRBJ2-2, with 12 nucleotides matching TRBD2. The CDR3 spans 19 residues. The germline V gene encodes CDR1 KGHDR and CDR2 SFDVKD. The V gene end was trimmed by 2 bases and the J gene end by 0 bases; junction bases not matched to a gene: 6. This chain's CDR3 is CATSDWGTSGFANTGELFF. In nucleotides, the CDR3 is TGTGCCACCAGTGATTGGGGGACTAGCGGGTTCGCGAACACCGGGGAGCTGTTTTTT.

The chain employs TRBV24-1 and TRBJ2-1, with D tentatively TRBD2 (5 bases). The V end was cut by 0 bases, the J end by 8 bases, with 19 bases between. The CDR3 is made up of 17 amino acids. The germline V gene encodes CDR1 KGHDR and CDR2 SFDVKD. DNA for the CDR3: TGTGCCACCAGTGATTTGGAGGTCGGGGATCGGCAGGATGAGCAGTTCTTC. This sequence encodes CATSDLEVGDRQDEQFF.

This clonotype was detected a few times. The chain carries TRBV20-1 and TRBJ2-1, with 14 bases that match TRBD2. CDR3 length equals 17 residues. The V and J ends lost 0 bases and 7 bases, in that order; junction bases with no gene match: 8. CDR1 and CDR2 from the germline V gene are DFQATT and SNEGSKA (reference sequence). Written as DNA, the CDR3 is TGCAGTGCTAGAGATGGGACTAGCGGGAGTTGGGCTAATGAGCAGTTCTTC. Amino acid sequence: CSARDGTSGSWANEQFF.

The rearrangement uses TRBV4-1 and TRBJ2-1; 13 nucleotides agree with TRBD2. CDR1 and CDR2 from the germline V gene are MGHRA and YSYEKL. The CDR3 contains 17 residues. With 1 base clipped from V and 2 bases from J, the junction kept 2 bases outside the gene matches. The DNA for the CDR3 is TGCGCCAGCAGCCAAGGGGGACTAGCGGGGCCCTACAATGAGCAGTTCTTC. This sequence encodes CASSQGGLAGPYNEQFF.

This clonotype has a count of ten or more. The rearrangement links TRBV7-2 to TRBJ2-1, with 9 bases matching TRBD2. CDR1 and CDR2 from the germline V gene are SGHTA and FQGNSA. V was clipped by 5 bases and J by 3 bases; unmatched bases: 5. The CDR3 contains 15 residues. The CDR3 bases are TGTGCCAGCAGCCAGGGACTAGCAGGCTACAATGAGCAGTTCTTC. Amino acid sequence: CASSQGLAGYNEQFF.

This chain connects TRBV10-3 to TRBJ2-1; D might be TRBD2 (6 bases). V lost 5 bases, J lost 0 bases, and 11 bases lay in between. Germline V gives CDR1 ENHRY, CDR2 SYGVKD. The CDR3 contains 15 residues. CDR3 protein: CAISIDGGSYNEQFF. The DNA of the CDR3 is TGTGCCATCAGTATCGACGGGGGCTCCTACAATGAGCAGTTCTTC.

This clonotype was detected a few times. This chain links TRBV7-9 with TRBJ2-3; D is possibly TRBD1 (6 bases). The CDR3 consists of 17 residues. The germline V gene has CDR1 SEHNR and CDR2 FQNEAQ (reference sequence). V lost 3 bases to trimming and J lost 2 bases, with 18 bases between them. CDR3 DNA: TGTGCCAGCAGCTTTACTTTACAGGGTTTGGTCACAGATACGCAGTATTTT. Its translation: CASSFTLQGLVTDTQYF.

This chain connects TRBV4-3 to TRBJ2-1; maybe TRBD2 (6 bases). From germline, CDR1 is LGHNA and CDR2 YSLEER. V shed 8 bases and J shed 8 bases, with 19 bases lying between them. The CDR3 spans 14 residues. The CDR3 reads CASRDSGAGYEQFF. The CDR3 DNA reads TGCGCCAGCCGCGATAGCGGAGCGGGCTATGAGCAGTTCTTC.

The CDR3 region has the DNA TGTGCCAGCAGGCCGGGACACCGGAACAATGAGCAGTTCTTC. Encoded protein: CASRPGHRNNEQFF. The chain employs TRBV7-9 and TRBJ2-1, with D possibly matching TRBD1 (6 bases). The CDR3 loop spans 14 amino acids. V was trimmed by 6 bases and J by 5 bases, leaving 14 bases between them. Per the germline V gene, CDR1 is SEHNR and CDR2 is FQNEAQ (reference sequence).